The 32 T cell receptor beta chains listed next were all sequenced from one sample in a study of blood T cell repertoires in COVID-19. Clones were sequenced by immunoSEQ multiplex PCR, and TCRdb holds only the in-frame ones, with some missing. The profile shows 200,000 to 250,000 clones, approximately 90% of them singletons. Sequenced: peripheral blood. These receptors all come from a man aged 30-40 years with COVID-19, enrolled during active disease.

This chain connects TRBV7-3 to TRBJ1-1; 9 bases are shared with TRBD1. Trimming took 2 bases from V and 5 from J; bases not matched to a gene: 6. The CDR3 runs 15 residues. Germline V gene data show CDR1 as SGHTA and CDR2 as FQGTGA. CDR3 sequence: CASSLQGTGTTEAFF. As DNA, the CDR3 is TGTGCCAGCAGCTTACAAGGGACAGGGACTACTGAAGCTTTCTTT.

The chain links TRBV3-1 (or the pseudogene TRBV3-2) to TRBJ2-5, with 11 bases that match TRBD2. Unmatched junction bases numbered 5, after V lost 1 base and J lost 1 base. The CDR3 runs 17 residues. The germline CDR1 and CDR2 sequences are LGHDT and YNNKEL (reference sequence). The CDR3 protein is CASSQASSGGPQETQYF. CDR3 in DNA: TGTGCCAGCAGCCAAGCTTCTAGCGGGGGGCCCCAAGAGACCCAGTACTTC.

This clone was detected only once. The rearrangement uses TRBV5-4 and TRBJ2-7; 7 nucleotides align to TRBD1. This CDR3 spans 14 amino acids. The trim removed 0 bases at V and 5 bases at J, leaving 5 bases unmatched. Germline lookup yields CDR1 SGHNT and CDR2 YYREEE (reference sequence). The CDR3 DNA reads as TGTGCCAGCAGCTTGGGACAGGGTATCGACGAGCAGTACTTC. Translated, it gives CASSLGQGIDEQYF. Variable domain in full (rest from reference TRBV5-4 and TRBJ2-7): ETGVTQSPTHLIKTRGQQVTLRCSSQSGHNTVSWYQQALGQGPQFIFQYYREEENGRGNFPPRFSGLQFPNYSSELNVNALELDDSALYLCASSLGQGIDEQYFGPGTRLTVT.

Written as DNA, the CDR3 is TGTGCCAGCAGTCGGACAGGGGATGGCTACACCTTC. This translates into CASSRTGDGYTF. The chain recombines TRBV2 with TRBJ1-2, with 9 nucleotides matching TRBD1. The V gene's germline CDR1 is SNHLY and CDR2 FYNNEI. The CDR3 runs 12 residues. The J segment lost 6 bases and the V segment lost 5 bases, leaving 1 base of the junction unmatched. The complete variable domain, with remaining parts taken from reference TRBV2 and TRBJ1-2, reads EPEVTQTPSHQVTQMGQEVILRCVPISNHLYFYWYRQILGQKVEFLVSFYNNEISEKSEIFDDQFSVERPDGSNFTLKIRSTKLEDSAMYFCASSRTGDGYTFGSGTRLTVV.

The chain has TRBV5-4 and TRBJ2-7, with TRBD2 as a possible D gene (5 bases). The CDR3 has 13 residues. Trimming cost V 5 bases and J 5 bases, with 14 bases left between them. Germline CDR1 reads SGHNT; CDR2 reads YYREEE (reference sequence). Here the CDR3 DNA reads TGTGCCAGCAGGCAGGCCGGGGTCAACGAGCAGTACTTC. It encodes CASRQAGVNEQYF.

The rearrangement uses TRBV7-9 and TRBJ2-2; 10 nucleotides match TRBD2. V was pared by 4 bases and J by 3 bases, with 5 bases of the junction left unmatched. The CDR3 totals 16 residues. Germline V gene data show CDR1 as SEHNR and CDR2 as FQNEAQ (reference sequence). The CDR3 region has the DNA TGTGCCAGCAGCTCGTCGACTAGCGGGCACACCGGGGAGCTGTTTTTT. Protein sequence: CASSSSTSGHTGELFF.

The chain combines TRBV7-6 with TRBJ1-1; TRBD1 might be the D (6 bases). Per the germline V gene, CDR1 is SGHVS and CDR2 is FNYEAQ. V was trimmed by 1 base and J by 1 base, leaving 7 bases between them. CDR3 length equals 14 residues. This CDR3 reads CASSLVTGNTEAFF. CDR3 bases: TGTGCCAGCAGCTTAGTGACAGGGAACACTGAAGCTTTCTTT.

The chain recombines TRBV28 with TRBJ2-7, with D perhaps matching TRBD2 (6 bases). V was clipped by 6 bases and J by 0 bases, with 21 bases between them. Germline CDR1 MDHEN, CDR2 SYDVKM. CDR3 length: 17 amino acids. CDR3 protein: CASRGIGRRDDSYEQYF. DNA of the CDR3: TGTGCCAGCAGGGGGATAGGCAGGCGGGACGACTCCTACGAGCAGTACTTC.

V is TRBV9 and J is TRBJ2-3; TRBD2 matches 9 bases. This CDR3 spans 15 amino acids. With V trimmed by 4 bases and J by 4 bases, 7 bases remained unmatched. Germline assignment: CDR1 SGDLS and CDR2 YYNGEE. Here the CDR3 DNA reads TGTGCCAGCAGCACGGGACTAGCCTCTGCAGATACGCAGTATTTT. Encoded protein: CASSTGLASADTQYF. Full variable domain (remainder filled in from reference TRBV9 and TRBJ2-3): DSGVTQTPKHLITATGQRVTLRCSPRSGDLSVYWYQQSLDQGLQFLIQYYNGEERAKGNILERFSAQQFPDLHSELNLSSLELGDSALYFCASSTGLASADTQYFGPGTRLTVL.

The rearrangement links TRBV7-9 to TRBJ2-5; D is possibly TRBD1 (6 bases). Trimming shortened V by 4 bases and J by 2 bases, and 11 bases separated the two germline ends. The CDR3 spans 14 residues. Germline V CDR1 and CDR2: SEHNR, FQNEAQ (reference sequence). The CDR3 DNA reads TGTGCCAGCAGCTCTGGACAGTATCAAGAGACCCAGTACTTC. Translation gives CASSSGQYQETQYF.

In nucleotides, the CDR3 is TGTGCCAGCAGCTTGTGGCCGGGAGACTCTGGGGCCAACGTCCTGACTTTC. This sequence encodes CASSLWPGDSGANVLTF. This rearrangement joins TRBV5-6 to TRBJ2-6, with a tentative D call TRBD2 (6 bases). This CDR3 contains 17 residues. Trimming took 1 base from V and 0 from J, leaving 11 bases between them. Germline assignment: CDR1 SGHDT and CDR2 YYEEEE.

This rearrangement joins TRBV29-1 to TRBJ1-2; 8 nucleotides align to TRBD1. The germline gives CDR1 SQVTM, CDR2 ANQGSEA. The junction had 5 bases not matched to a gene; V was cut back by 1 base and J by 4 bases. The CDR3 spans 14 residues. The CDR3 reads CSVEGRGQAYGYTF. The CDR3 DNA reads as TGCAGCGTTGAAGGCAGGGGGCAGGCCTATGGCTACACCTTC.

This clone was counted between two and nine times. The chain uses TRBV7-3 and TRBJ1-2; D perhaps matches TRBD1 (6 bases). Germline CDR1 reads SGHTA; CDR2 reads FQGTGA. The germline V and J ends were trimmed by 2 bases and 1 base, with 14 bases remaining between them. The CDR3 has 16 amino acids. CDR3 sequence: CASSLFAGQNNYGYTF. The CDR3 DNA sequence: TGTGCCAGCAGCTTATTCGCCGGACAGAATAACTATGGCTACACCTTC.

This chain joins TRBV2 and TRBJ1-1; unclear D gene. This CDR3 is 15 amino acids long. In germline, CDR1 is SNHLY, CDR2 FYNNEI. Between the trimmed V and J ends, which lost 2 bases and 5 bases, there was a span of 15 bases. This chain's CDR3 is CASSESGVKKTEAFF. The CDR3 DNA follows: TGTGCCAGCAGTGAAAGTGGAGTAAAAAAAACTGAAGCTTTCTTT.

The V call is TRBV11-3, the J call TRBJ2-7, with D maybe TRBD1 (6 bases). V lost 5 bases to trimming and J lost 3 bases, with 11 bases between them. The CDR3 has 13 amino acids. Germline assignment: CDR1 SGHNT and CDR2 YENEEA. CDR3 sequence reads: CASSQRTDYEQYF. CDR3 DNA: TGTGCCAGCAGCCAGCGGACAGACTACGAGCAGTACTTC.

The chain combines TRBV18 with TRBJ1-5, with 8 bases matching TRBD1. V shed 5 bases, J shed 0 bases, and the junction held 9 bases outside the gene matches. Germline V CDR1 and CDR2: KGHSH, LQKENI. This CDR3 region has 17 residues. The DNA of the CDR3 is TGTGCCAGCTCATCAAACAGGGGGAGAAATAGCAATCAGCCCCAGCATTTT. This sequence encodes CASSSNRGRNSNQPQHF.

A word on this clone: The germline gene is not matched at one end of the junction; a read error may be the cause. This chain links TRBV19 with TRBJ2-2; a weak D match, TRBD2 (6 bases). Germline V gene sequence: CDR1 LNHDA, CDR2 SQIVND (reference sequence). The CDR3 consists of 17 residues. This CDR3 is CASSIDGGGVNPGELFF. The CDR3 nucleotides read TGTGCCAGTAGTATAGATGGAGGCGGGGTGAACCCCGGGGAGCTGTTTTTT.

The DNA for the CDR3 is TGTGCCAGCAGATCCAGGACAGGGCTGGGAACTAATGAAAAACTGTTTTTT. Encoded protein: CASRSRTGLGTNEKLFF. The chain uses TRBV28 and TRBJ1-4; 8 positions agree with TRBD1. The CDR3 runs to 17 residues. With 6 bases clipped from V and 1 base from J, the junction kept 10 bases outside the gene matches. CDR1 is MDHEN and CDR2 is SYDVKM in the germline V gene. Drawing the rest from reference TRBV28 and TRBJ1-4, the complete variable domain is DVKVTQSSRYLVKRTGEKVFLECVQDMDHENMFWYRQDPGLGLRLIYFSYDVKMKEKGDIPEGYSVSREKKERFSLILESASTNQTSMYLCASRSRTGLGTNEKLFFGSGTQLSVL.

V and J are TRBV24-1 and TRBJ2-6; D gene unclear. The CDR3 is 11 amino acids. V lost 11 bases, J lost 4 bases, and 5 bases lay in between. From germline, CDR1 is KGHDR and CDR2 SFDVKD. Here the CDR3 reads CAIQGANVLTF. The CDR3, as DNA: TGTGCCATCCAGGGGGCCAACGTCCTGACTTTC.

This chain links TRBV7-9 with TRBJ2-1; D gene uncertain. From germline, CDR1 is SEHNR and CDR2 FQNEAQ (reference sequence). The CDR3 has 15 residues. The V gene lost 5 bases and the J gene lost 3 bases, with 14 bases spanning the gap. The CDR3 DNA sequence: TGTGCCAGCAGCCCCCTTAGAGGCAGCTACAATGAGCAGTTCTTC. It encodes CASSPLRGSYNEQFF.

The V and J genes are TRBV9 and TRBJ1-6; D possibly corresponds to TRBD1 (6 bases). Trimming stripped 5 bases from V and 5 bases from J, with 11 bases between. Germline V gives CDR1 SGDLS, CDR2 YYNGEE. This CDR3 region has 14 residues. This CDR3 reads CASSSGVNNSPLHF. In nucleotides, the CDR3 is TGTGCCAGCAGTTCAGGGGTAAATAATTCACCCCTCCACTTT. The entire variable domain, with the rest obtained from reference TRBV9 and TRBJ1-6, is as follows: DSGVTQTPKHLITATGQRVTLRCSPRSGDLSVYWYQQSLDQGLQFLIQYYNGEERAKGNILERFSAQQFPDLHSELNLSSLELGDSALYFCASSSGVNNSPLHFGNGTRLTVT.

The rearrangement links TRBV7-2 to TRBJ1-1; D is undetermined. The V end lost 4 bases, the J end lost 3 bases, and 12 bases lay between the germline ends. The CDR3 is 14 residues long. Germline loops: CDR1 SGHTA, CDR2 FQGNSA. The CDR3 DNA is TGTGCCAGCAGCTCCCGTGAGGGCTACACTGAAGCTTTCTTT. Amino acids: CASSSREGYTEAFF.

The J gene is TRBJ1-2, the V gene TRBV19; D uncertain. Germline CDR1 is LNHDA and CDR2 is SQIVND (reference sequence). The V and J ends lost 3 bases and 4 bases respectively, with 9 bases between them. CDR3 length: 13 residues. The CDR3, as DNA: TGTGCCAGTAGTATGTCGGGGATCTATGGCTACACCTTC. The encoded protein is CASSMSGIYGYTF. Supplemented by reference TRBV19 and TRBJ1-2, the full variable domain reads DGGITQSPKYLFRKEGQNVTLSCEQNLNHDAMYWYRQDPGQGLRLIYYSQIVNDFQKGDIAEGYSVSREKKESFPLTVTSAQKNPTAFYLCASSMSGIYGYTFGSGTRLTVV.

The chain carries TRBV6-5 and TRBJ1-1; 9 nucleotides agree with TRBD1. Germline values: CDR1 MNHEY, CDR2 SVGAGI. The CDR3 sequence is 13 residues long. V lost 6 bases and J lost 7; bases outside the gene matches: 6. For the CDR3, the DNA is TGTGCCAGCAGCACTACAGGGGGCGGTGAAGCTTTCTTT. Protein: CASSTTGGGEAFF.

The rearrangement joins TRBV9 to TRBJ2-1; 13 nucleotides match TRBD2. Germline CDR1 and CDR2: SGDLS and YYNGEE. The CDR3 extends over 16 amino acids. V lost 3 bases, J lost 5 bases, and 5 bases stayed unmatched. The DNA for the CDR3 is TGTGCCAGCAGCGCACCTGGACTAGCGGGGGACAATGAGCAGTTCTTC. Residues: CASSAPGLAGDNEQFF.

This chain uses TRBV19 with TRBJ1-5, with 7 nucleotides matching TRBD1. The CDR3 covers 13 residues. V was pared by 10 bases and J by 6 bases, with 9 bases of the junction left unmatched. Germline V gene data show CDR1 as LNHDA and CDR2 as SQIVND (reference sequence). CDR3 sequence: CATNDRVSQPQHF. CDR3 coding DNA: TGTGCCACTAATGACAGGGTAAGTCAGCCCCAGCATTTT.

The chain recombines TRBV10-3 with TRBJ1-1; a weak D match, TRBD1 (6 bases). Trimming pared 7 bases from V and 1 base from J, leaving 10 bases between. The CDR3 extends over 13 amino acids. CDR1 and CDR2 from the germline V gene are ENHRY and SYGVKD. The CDR3 here is CAITGDTNTEAFF. In DNA form, the CDR3 reads TGTGCCATCACAGGGGACACGAACACTGAAGCTTTCTTT.

This clone was seen once. This chain joins TRBV21-1 and TRBJ2-3; TRBD1, as called in the table, went unchecked against the DNA. TRBV21-1 is assigned pseudogene status. This CDR3 contains 16 residues. The CDR3 reads CASSTQTGWYTDTQYF. In DNA, the CDR3 is TGTGCCAGCAGCACACAGACAGGGTGGTACACAGATACGCAGTATTTT.

The V gene is TRBV7-2, the J gene TRBJ2-7; D remains unclear. CDR1 is SGHTA, CDR2 FQGNSA, per germline. Trimming pared 1 base from V and 2 bases from J, leaving 6 bases between. The CDR3 runs 13 residues. CDR3 in amino acids: CASSLETAYEQYF. The CDR3 nucleotides are TGTGCCAGCAGCTTAGAAACAGCCTACGAGCAGTACTTC.

The rearrangement joins TRBV4-2 to TRBJ2-5; TRBD2 aligns across 11 bases. The trim removed 2 bases at V and 5 bases at J, leaving 4 bases unmatched. From germline, CDR1 is LGHNA and CDR2 YNFKEQ. This CDR3 is built from 15 residues. The CDR3 is CASSQPSGGPETQYF. The CDR3 DNA is TGTGCCAGCAGCCAACCTAGCGGGGGGCCGGAGACCCAGTACTTC.

CDR3 residues: CASSQDLLAGGPGGGEQYF. The CDR3, as DNA: TGTGCCAGCAGCCAAGATCTCCTAGCGGGAGGGCCAGGAGGTGGCGAGCAGTACTTC. The chain has TRBV4-2 and TRBJ2-7, with 12 nucleotides matching TRBD2. The length of the CDR3 is 19 residues. V lost 0 bases to trimming and J lost 6 bases; unmatched junction nucleotides: 15. Germline CDR1 LGHNA, CDR2 YNFKEQ.

For this clone: Other DNA sequences in this specimen translate into the identical CDR3. This chain joins TRBV27 and TRBJ1-2; no clear D. Germline values: CDR1 MNHEY, CDR2 SMNVEV (reference sequence). This CDR3 spans 13 amino acids. Trimming took off 2 bases at V and 4 bases at J, with 8 bases between the two ends. The CDR3: CASSLSGLYGYTF. CDR3 nucleotide sequence: TGTGCCAGCAGTTTAAGCGGGCTCTATGGCTACACCTTC.